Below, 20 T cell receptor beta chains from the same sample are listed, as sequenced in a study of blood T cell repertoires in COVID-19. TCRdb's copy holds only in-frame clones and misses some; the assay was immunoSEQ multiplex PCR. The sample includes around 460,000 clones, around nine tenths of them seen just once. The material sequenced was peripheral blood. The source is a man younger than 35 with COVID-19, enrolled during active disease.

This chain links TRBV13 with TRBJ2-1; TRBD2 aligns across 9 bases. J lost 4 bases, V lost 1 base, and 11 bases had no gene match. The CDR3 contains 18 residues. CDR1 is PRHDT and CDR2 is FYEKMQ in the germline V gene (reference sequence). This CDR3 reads CASSLEGLAGKGYNEQFF. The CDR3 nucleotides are TGTGCCAGCAGCTTAGAGGGGCTAGCGGGAAAGGGATACAATGAGCAGTTCTTC.

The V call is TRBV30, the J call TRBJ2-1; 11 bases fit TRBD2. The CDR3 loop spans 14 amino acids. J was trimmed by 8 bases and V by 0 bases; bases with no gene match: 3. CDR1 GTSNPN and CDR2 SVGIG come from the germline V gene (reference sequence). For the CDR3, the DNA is TGTGCCTGGAGTGTAGAACTAGCGGGAGATGAGCAGTTCTTC. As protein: CAWSVELAGDEQFF. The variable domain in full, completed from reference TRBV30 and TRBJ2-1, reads SQTIHQWPATLVQPVGSPLSLECTVEGTSNPNLYWYRQAAGRGLQLLFYSVGIGQISSEVPQNLSASRPQDRQFILSSKKLLLSDSGFYLCAWSVELAGDEQFFGPGTRLTVL.

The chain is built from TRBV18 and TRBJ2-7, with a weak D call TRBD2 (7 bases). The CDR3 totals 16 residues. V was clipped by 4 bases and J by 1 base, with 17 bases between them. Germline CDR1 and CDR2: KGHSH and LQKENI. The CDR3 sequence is CASSQRDTGGSYEQYF. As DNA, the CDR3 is TGTGCCAGCTCACAACGGGACACGGGAGGATCCTACGAGCAGTACTTC.

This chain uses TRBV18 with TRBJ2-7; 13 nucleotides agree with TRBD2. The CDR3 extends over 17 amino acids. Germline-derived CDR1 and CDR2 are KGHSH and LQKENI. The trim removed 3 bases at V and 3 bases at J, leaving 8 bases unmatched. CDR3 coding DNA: TGTGCCAGCTCACCCCGACTAGCGGGAGGCCTCTTCTACGAGCAGTACTTC. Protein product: CASSPRLAGGLFYEQYF.

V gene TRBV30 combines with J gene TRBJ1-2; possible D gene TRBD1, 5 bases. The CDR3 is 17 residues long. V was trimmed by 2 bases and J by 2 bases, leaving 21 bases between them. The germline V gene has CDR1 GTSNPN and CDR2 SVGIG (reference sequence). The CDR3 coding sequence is TGTGCCTGGAGTAGTAGGAACAGGAGTCGGACCAACTATGGCTACACCTTC. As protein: CAWSSRNRSRTNYGYTF. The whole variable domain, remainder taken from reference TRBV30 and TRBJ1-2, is SQTIHQWPATLVQPVGSPLSLECTVEGTSNPNLYWYRQAAGRGLQLLFYSVGIGQISSEVPQNLSASRPQDRQFILSSKKLLLSDSGFYLCAWSSRNRSRTNYGYTFGSGTRLTVV.

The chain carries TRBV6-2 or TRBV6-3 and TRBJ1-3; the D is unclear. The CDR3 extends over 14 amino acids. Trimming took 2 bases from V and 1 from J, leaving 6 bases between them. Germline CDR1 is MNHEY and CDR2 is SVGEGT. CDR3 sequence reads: CASSYNRSGNTIYF. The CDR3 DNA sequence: TGTGCCAGCAGTTACAATCGTTCTGGAAACACCATATATTTT.

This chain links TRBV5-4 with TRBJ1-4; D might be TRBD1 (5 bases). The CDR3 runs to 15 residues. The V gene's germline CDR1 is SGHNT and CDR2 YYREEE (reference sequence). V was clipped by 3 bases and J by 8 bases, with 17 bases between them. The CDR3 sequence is CASSSPGQQDEKLFF. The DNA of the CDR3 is TGTGCCAGCAGCTCCCCAGGGCAGCAGGACGAAAAACTGTTTTTT.

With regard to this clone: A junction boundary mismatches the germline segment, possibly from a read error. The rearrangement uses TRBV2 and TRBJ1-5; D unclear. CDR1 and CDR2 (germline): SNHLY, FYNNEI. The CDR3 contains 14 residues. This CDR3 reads CGSALGSGNQPQHF. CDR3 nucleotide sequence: TGTGGCAGCGCTCTGGGCAGCGGAAATCAGCCCCAGCATTTT.

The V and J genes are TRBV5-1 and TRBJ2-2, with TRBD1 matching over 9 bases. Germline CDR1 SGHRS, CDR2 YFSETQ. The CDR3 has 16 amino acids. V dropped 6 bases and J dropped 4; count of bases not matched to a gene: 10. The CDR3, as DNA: TGCGCCAGCACGACTCGACAGGGGGATTCCACCGGGGAGCTGTTTTTT. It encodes CASTTRQGDSTGELFF. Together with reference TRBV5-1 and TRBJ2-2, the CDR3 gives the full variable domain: KAGVTQTPRYLIKTRGQQVTLSCSPISGHRSVSWYQQTPGQGLQFLFEYFSETQRNKGNFPGRFSGRQFSNSRSEMNVSTLELGDSALYLCASTTRQGDSTGELFFGEGSRLTVL.

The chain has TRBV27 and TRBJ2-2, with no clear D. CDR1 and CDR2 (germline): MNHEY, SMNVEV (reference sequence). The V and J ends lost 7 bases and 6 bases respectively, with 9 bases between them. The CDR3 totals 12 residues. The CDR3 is CASNPHAGELFF. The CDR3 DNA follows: TGTGCCAGCAATCCACACGCCGGGGAGCTGTTTTTT.

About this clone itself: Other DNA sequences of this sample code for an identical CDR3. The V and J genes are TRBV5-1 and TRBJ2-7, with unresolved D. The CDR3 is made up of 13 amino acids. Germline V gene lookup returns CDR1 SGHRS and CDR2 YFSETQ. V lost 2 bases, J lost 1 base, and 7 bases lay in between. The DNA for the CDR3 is TGCGCCAGCAGCTTTGGTCTATCCTACGAGCAGTACTTC. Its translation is CASSFGLSYEQYF.

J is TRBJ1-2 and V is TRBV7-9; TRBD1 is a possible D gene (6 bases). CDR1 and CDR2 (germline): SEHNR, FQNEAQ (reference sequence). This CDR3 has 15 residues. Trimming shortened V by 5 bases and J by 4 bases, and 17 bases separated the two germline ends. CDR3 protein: CASSLPDGTSYGYTF. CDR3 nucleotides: TGTGCCAGCAGCCTACCCGACGGGACATCCTATGGCTACACCTTC.

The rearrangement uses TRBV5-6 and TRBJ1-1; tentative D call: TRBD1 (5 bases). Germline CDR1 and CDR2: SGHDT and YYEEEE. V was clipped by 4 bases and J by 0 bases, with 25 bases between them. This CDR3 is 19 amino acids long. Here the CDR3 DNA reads TGTGCCAGCAGCCTTGAAGTAGAGGGTGCGGGGGAATTGAACACTGAAGCTTTCTTT. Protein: CASSLEVEGAGELNTEAFF.

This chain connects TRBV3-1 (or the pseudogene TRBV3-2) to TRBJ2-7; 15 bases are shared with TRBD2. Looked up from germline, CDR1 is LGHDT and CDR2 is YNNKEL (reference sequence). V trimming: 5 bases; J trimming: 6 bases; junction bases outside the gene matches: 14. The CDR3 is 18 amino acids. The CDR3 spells CASSNTGEPGLAGGEQYF. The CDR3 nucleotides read TGTGCCAGCAGCAACACAGGGGAGCCGGGACTAGCGGGAGGCGAGCAGTACTTC.

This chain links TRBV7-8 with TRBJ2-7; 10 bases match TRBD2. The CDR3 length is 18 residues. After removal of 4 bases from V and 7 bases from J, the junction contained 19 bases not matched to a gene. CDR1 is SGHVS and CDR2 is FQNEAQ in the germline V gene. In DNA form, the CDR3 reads TGTGCCAGCAGCTCTGAGGACTGGGGACTAGCGTGGGTTGGGGAGCAGTACTTC. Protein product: CASSSEDWGLAWVGEQYF.

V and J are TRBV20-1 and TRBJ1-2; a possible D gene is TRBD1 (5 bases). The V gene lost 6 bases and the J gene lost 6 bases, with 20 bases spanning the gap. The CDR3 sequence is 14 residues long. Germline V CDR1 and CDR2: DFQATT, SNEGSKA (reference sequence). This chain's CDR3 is CSASRVGRGDGYTF. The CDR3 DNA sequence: TGCAGTGCCAGTCGGGTAGGAAGGGGCGATGGCTACACCTTC.

This CDR3 reads CASSAPGTRSYNEQFF. CDR3 DNA: TGTGCCAGCAGTGCGCCCGGGACTAGAAGCTACAATGAGCAGTTCTTC. The chain has TRBV28 and TRBJ2-1, with 8 bases aligning to TRBD2. The CDR3 is 16 amino acids. With 5 bases clipped from V and 3 bases from J, the junction kept 9 bases outside the gene matches. Germline values: CDR1 MDHEN, CDR2 SYDVKM.

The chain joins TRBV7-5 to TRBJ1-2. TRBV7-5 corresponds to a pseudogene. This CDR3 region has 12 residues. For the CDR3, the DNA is TGTGTCAGAGCGGAGAGGAACTATGGCTACACCTTC. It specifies CVRAERNYGYTF.

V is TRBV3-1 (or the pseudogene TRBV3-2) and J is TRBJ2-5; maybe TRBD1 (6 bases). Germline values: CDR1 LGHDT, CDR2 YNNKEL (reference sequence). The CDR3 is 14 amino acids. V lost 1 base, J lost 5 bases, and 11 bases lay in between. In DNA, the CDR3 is TGTGCCAGCAGCCAAGGCACAGGGTGGGAGACCCAGTACTTC. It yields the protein CASSQGTGWETQYF.

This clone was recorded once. CDR3 loop: CASSQGRGWSYEQYF. The CDR3 DNA reads as TGTGCCAGCAGCCAAGGCAGGGGGTGGTCCTACGAGCAGTACTTC. The chain carries TRBV14 and TRBJ2-7; TRBD1 matches at 7 bases. The CDR3 spans 15 residues. Trimming removed 1 base from V and 1 base from J; junction bases left unmatched: 4. Looked up from germline, CDR1 is SGHDN and CDR2 is FVKESK.